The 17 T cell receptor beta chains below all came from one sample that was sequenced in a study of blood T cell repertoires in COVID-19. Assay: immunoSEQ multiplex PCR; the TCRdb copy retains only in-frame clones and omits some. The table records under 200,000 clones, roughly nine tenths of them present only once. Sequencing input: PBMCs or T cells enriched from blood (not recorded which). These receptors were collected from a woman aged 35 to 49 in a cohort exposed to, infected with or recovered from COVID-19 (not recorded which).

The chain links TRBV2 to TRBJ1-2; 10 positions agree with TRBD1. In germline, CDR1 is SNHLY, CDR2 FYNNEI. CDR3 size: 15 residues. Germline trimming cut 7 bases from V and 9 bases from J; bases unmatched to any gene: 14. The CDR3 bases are TGTGCCAGCATCCGCAACCACGGACAGGGGGGAAGCTACACCTTC. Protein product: CASIRNHGQGGSYTF.

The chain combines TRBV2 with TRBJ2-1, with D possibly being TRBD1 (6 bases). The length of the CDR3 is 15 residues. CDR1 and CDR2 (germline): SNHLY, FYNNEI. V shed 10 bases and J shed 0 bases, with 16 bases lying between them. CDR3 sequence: CANPRTESSYNEQFF. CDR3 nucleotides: TGTGCCAACCCACGGACAGAGAGCTCCTACAATGAGCAGTTCTTC. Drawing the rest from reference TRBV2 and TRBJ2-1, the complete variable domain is EPEVTQTPSHQVTQMGQEVILRCVPISNHLYFYWYRQILGQKVEFLVSFYNNEISEKSEIFDDQFSVERPDGSNFTLKIRSTKLEDSAMYFCANPRTESSYNEQFFGPGTRLTVL.

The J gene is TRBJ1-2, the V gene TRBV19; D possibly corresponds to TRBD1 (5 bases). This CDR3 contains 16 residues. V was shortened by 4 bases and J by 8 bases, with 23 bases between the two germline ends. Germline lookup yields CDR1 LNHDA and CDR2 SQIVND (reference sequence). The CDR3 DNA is TGTGCCAGTAGTAAAAGACTCCCTGAGCAGGGTGGGGGCTACACCTTC. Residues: CASSKRLPEQGGGYTF.

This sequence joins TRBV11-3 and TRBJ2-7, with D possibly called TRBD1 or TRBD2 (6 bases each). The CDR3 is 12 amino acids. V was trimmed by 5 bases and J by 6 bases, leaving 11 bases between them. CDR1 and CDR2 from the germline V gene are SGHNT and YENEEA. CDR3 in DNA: TGTGCCAGCAGCATAGGGGGGCTCGAGCAGTACTTC. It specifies CASSIGGLEQYF. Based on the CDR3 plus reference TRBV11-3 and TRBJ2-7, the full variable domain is EAGVVQSPRYKIIEKKQPVAFWCNPISGHNTLYWYLQNLGQGPELLIRYENEEAVDDSQLPKDRFSAERLKGVDSTLKIQPAELGDSAVYLCASSIGGLEQYFGPGTRLTVT.

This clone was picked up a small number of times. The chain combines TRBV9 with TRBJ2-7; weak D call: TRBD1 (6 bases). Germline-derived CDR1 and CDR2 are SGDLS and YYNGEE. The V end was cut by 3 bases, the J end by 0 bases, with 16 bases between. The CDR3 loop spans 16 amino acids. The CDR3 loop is CASSENRQDPSYEQYF. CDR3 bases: TGTGCCAGCAGCGAAAATAGACAGGACCCCTCCTACGAGCAGTACTTC.

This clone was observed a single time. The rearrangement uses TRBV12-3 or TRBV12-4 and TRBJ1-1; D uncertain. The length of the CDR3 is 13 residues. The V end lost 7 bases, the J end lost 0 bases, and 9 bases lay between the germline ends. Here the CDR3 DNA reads TGTGCCAGCATCAGGAGGTTGAACACTGAAGCTTTCTTT. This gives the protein CASIRRLNTEAFF.

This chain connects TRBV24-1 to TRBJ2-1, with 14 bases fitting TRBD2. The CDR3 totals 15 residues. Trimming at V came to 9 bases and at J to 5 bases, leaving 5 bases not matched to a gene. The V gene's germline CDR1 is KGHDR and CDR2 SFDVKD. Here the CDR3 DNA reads TGTGCCACCTCCGGACTAGCGGGAGGTGACAATGAGCAGTTCTTC. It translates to CATSGLAGGDNEQFF.

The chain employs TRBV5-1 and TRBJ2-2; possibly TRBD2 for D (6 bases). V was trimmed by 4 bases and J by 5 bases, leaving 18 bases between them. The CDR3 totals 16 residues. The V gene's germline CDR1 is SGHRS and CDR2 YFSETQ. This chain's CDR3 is CASSALMGGGTGELFF. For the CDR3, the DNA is TGCGCCAGCAGCGCCCTGATGGGAGGAGGAACCGGGGAGCTGTTTTTT.

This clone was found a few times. The CDR3 sequence: CASSFSVLETQYF. Here the CDR3 DNA reads TGTGCCAGCAGCTTTTCCGTTTTGGAGACCCAGTACTTC. J is TRBJ2-5 and V is TRBV7-2, with D unclear. Germline CDR1 and CDR2: SGHTA and FQGNSA. V was shortened by 3 bases and J by 5 bases, with 10 bases between the two germline ends. The CDR3 has 13 amino acids.

Here the CDR3 reads CASGPGGTEAFF. CDR3 DNA sequence: TGTGCCAGCGGGCCGGGGGGGACTGAAGCTTTCTTT. This sequence joins TRBV7-9 and TRBJ1-1; a possible D gene is TRBD1 (5 bases). The CDR3 covers 12 residues. The V and J ends lost 8 bases and 5 bases respectively, with 12 bases between them. Germline V gene lookup returns CDR1 SEHNR and CDR2 FQNEAQ (reference sequence).

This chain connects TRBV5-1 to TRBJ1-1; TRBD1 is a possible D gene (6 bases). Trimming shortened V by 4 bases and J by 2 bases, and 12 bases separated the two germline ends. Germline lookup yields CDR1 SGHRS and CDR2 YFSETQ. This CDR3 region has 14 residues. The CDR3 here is CASSGTGSNTEAFF. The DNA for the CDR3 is TGCGCCAGCAGCGGTACAGGGAGCAACACTGAAGCTTTCTTT.

CDR3 DNA sequence: TGTGCCAGCAGTCAGGGGACAGGGACCAATCAGCCCCAGCATTTT. It translates to CASSQGTGTNQPQHF. The chain is built from TRBV6-5 and TRBJ1-5; TRBD1 matches at 9 bases. The CDR3 has 15 residues. The germline CDR1 and CDR2 sequences are MNHEY and SVGAGI. The ends lost 5 bases at V and 3 bases at J; junction bases unmatched: 5.

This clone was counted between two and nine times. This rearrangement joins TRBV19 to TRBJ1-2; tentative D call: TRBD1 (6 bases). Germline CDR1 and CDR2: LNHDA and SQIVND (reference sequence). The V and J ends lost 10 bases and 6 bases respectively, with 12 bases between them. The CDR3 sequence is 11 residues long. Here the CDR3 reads CATPGQNGYTF. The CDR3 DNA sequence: TGTGCCACCCCAGGACAGAATGGCTACACCTTC.

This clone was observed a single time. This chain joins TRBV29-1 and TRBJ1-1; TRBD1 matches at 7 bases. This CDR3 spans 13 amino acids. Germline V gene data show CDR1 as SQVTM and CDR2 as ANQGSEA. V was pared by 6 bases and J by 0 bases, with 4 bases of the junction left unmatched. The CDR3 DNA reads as TGCAGCGTCGATACAGGGGTGAACACTGAAGCTTTCTTT. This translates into CSVDTGVNTEAFF.

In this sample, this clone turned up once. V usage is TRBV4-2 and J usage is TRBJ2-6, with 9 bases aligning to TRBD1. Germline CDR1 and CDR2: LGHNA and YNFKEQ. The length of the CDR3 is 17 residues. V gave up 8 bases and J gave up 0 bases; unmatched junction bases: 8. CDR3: CASQTTGGSSGANVLTF. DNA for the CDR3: TGTGCCAGCCAGACGACAGGGGGAAGCTCTGGGGCCAACGTCCTGACTTTC.

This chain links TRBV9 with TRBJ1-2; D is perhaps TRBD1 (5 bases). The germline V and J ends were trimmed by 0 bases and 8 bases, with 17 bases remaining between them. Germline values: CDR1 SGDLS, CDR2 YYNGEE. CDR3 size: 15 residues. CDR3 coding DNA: TGTGCCAGCAGCGTAGGGGCAGGGTATGGAGGGGGCTACACCTTC. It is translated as CASSVGAGYGGGYTF.

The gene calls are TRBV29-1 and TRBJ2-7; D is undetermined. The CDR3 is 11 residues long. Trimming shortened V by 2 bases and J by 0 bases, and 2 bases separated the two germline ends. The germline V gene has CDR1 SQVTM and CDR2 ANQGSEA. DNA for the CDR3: TGCAGCGTTGAACACTCCTACGAGCAGTACTTC. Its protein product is CSVEHSYEQYF.